The 5 T cell receptor beta chains below were found in one sample sequenced in a study of cytomegalovirus exposure and HLA in healthy donors. This PCR relied on a set of 60 Vbeta primers and 13 Jbeta primers. Measured with immunoSEQ multiplex PCR; TCRdb has only the in-frame clones, and not every one. In the table there are over 100,000 clones, approximately 74% of which are singletons. What was sequenced was PBMCs. The receptors come from a male donor in good health and CMV-seronegative.

On this clone itself: At one end, the junction sequence differs from germline, possibly due to a read error. The gene calls are TRBV7-7 and TRBJ2-1, with TRBD2 matching 8 bases. The CDR3 consists of 16 residues. Per germline, CDR1 SSHAT and CDR2 FNYEAQ (reference sequence). CDR3 in amino acids: CASSLGVREGLNEQFF. The DNA for the CDR3 is TGTGCTAGCAGCTTAGGAGTTCGGGAGGGACTCAATGAGCAGTTCTTC.

This chain uses TRBV6-6 with TRBJ2-7, with 7 bases fitting TRBD2. After removal of 4 bases from V and 2 bases from J, the junction contained 5 bases not matched to a gene. The CDR3 consists of 14 residues. Germline CDR1 MNHNY, CDR2 SVGAGI (reference sequence). The CDR3 here is CASSSRGGAYEQYF. The CDR3 bases are TGTGCCAGCAGTTCCCGGGGAGGGGCCTACGAGCAGTACTTC.

The chain is built from TRBV5-1 and TRBJ2-1, with 10 bases identical to TRBD2. The germline CDR1 and CDR2 sequences are SGHRS and YFSETQ. V was pared by 0 bases and J by 7 bases, with 7 bases of the junction left unmatched. The CDR3 loop spans 16 amino acids. The CDR3 loop is CASSLVPSGSGNEQFF. In DNA form, the CDR3 reads TGCGCCAGCAGCTTGGTTCCTAGCGGGAGTGGAAATGAGCAGTTCTTC.

There are a few counts of this clone. The same CDR3 arises from other DNA sequences in this sample as well. The chain uses TRBV11-1 and TRBJ2-3, with a tentative D call TRBD2 (6 bases). V was pared by 1 base and J by 1 base, with 9 bases between. Germline CDR1 is SGHAT and CDR2 is FQDESV (reference sequence). This CDR3 has 15 residues. CDR3 region: CASSLGGGGTDTQYF. The DNA for the CDR3 is TGTGCCAGCAGCTTAGGGGGCGGGGGCACAGATACGCAGTATTTT.

The gene calls are TRBV6-5 and TRBJ1-1; TRBD1 is a possible D gene (5 bases). This CDR3 comprises 16 residues. The germline V gene has CDR1 MNHEY and CDR2 SVGAGI. V shed 2 bases and J shed 4 bases, with 17 bases lying between them. The CDR3 region is CASSYHGRGEGTEAFF. In nucleotides, the CDR3 is TGTGCCAGCAGTTACCACGGCCGGGGGGAGGGCACTGAAGCTTTCTTT.